This entry lists 26 T cell receptor beta chains sequenced from one sample in a study of T cells in narcolepsy. The protocol was immunoSEQ multiplex PCR, while the TCRdb copy is restricted to in-frame clones and leaves out a portion. The sample contains 30,000 or so clones, approximately 83% of which appear only once. Sequenced sample: CD45RA- memory CD4+ T cells from PBMCs. These receptors were obtained from a human donor with narcolepsy.

The chain recombines TRBV6-1 with TRBJ2-3; 7 positions agree with TRBD1. V trimming: 6 bases; J trimming: 6 bases; junction bases outside the gene matches: 12. Germline V lookup: CDR1 MNHNS, CDR2 SASEGT. This CDR3 has 15 amino acids. In DNA form, the CDR3 reads TGTGCCAGCAGCGTAGACAGGGTTTCTGGGGATACGCAGTATTTT. Protein: CASSVDRVSGDTQYF.

The rearrangement uses TRBV29-1 and TRBJ1-1; no clear D. The germline V gene has CDR1 SQVTM and CDR2 ANQGSEA. This CDR3 contains 11 residues. V was cut by 5 bases and J by 6 bases, with 10 bases left in between. Here the CDR3 reads CSVPPGSEAFF. The CDR3 DNA reads TGCAGCGTTCCCCCTGGCTCTGAAGCTTTCTTT.

CDR3 region: CASSIDTPYSYNEQFF. Written as DNA, the CDR3 is TGTGCCAGTAGTATAGACACCCCCTACTCCTACAATGAGCAGTTCTTC. The chain carries TRBV19 and TRBJ2-1; D remains ambiguous. Per germline, CDR1 LNHDA and CDR2 SQIVND (reference sequence). There are 16 residues in the CDR3. Trimming stripped 0 bases from V and 0 bases from J, with 9 bases between.

This rearrangement joins TRBV28 to TRBJ2-2; 13 positions agree with TRBD2. Germline values: CDR1 MDHEN, CDR2 SYDVKM. This CDR3 comprises 17 residues. Trimming took 7 bases from V and 5 from J; bases not matched to a gene: 10. This chain's CDR3 is CASTPGLAGTITGELFF. CDR3 nucleotide sequence: TGTGCCAGCACCCCGGGACTAGCGGGGACTATAACCGGGGAGCTGTTTTTT. The whole variable domain, remainder taken from reference TRBV28 and TRBJ2-2, is DVKVTQSSRYLVKRTGEKVFLECVQDMDHENMFWYRQDPGLGLRLIYFSYDVKMKEKGDIPEGYSVSREKKERFSLILESASTNQTSMYLCASTPGLAGTITGELFFGEGSRLTVL.

The V call is TRBV12-5, the J call TRBJ2-6; TRBD1 agrees at 8 bases. V shed 5 bases, J shed 0 bases, and the junction held 6 bases outside the gene matches. The CDR3 covers 17 residues. CDR1 is LGHNT, CDR2 FRNRAP, per germline. The chain's CDR3 is CASGPDRGNSGANVLTF. Here the CDR3 DNA reads TGTGCTAGTGGTCCAGACAGGGGTAACTCTGGGGCCAACGTCCTGACTTTC. The full variable domain, completed using reference TRBV12-5 and TRBJ2-6, is DARVTQTPRHKVTEMGQEVTMRCQPILGHNTVFWYRQTMMQGLELLAYFRNRAPLDDSGMPKDRFSAEMPDATLATLKIQPSEPRDSAVYFCASGPDRGNSGANVLTFGAGSRLTVL.

This clone was observed a few times. This chain connects TRBV10-3 to TRBJ2-7, with 8 bases that match TRBD1. V was clipped by 6 bases and J by 2 bases; unmatched bases: 6. The CDR3 has 14 residues. The V gene's germline CDR1 is ENHRY and CDR2 SYGVKD. The CDR3 sequence: CAISQGAYPYEQYF. CDR3 nucleotides: TGTGCCATCAGCCAGGGGGCGTACCCCTACGAGCAGTACTTC.

The chain couples TRBV10-3 to TRBJ2-5; D is perhaps TRBD1 (6 bases). The V end was cut by 0 bases, the J end by 7 bases, with 18 bases between. There are 16 residues in the CDR3. CDR1 and CDR2 from the germline V gene are ENHRY and SYGVKD. CDR3 loop: CAISESSPGEPGTQYF. The DNA for the CDR3 is TGTGCCATCAGTGAGTCTTCTCCAGGGGAACCCGGGACCCAGTACTTC.

This chain uses TRBV10-3 with TRBJ1-1; no firm D call. V shed 7 bases and J shed 4 bases, with 13 bases lying between them. The CDR3 has 13 amino acids. In germline, CDR1 is ENHRY, CDR2 SYGVKD. The CDR3 sequence: CAITPGGITEAFF. CDR3 nucleotides: TGTGCCATCACCCCGGGAGGGATCACTGAAGCTTTCTTT.

The chain has TRBV11-2 and TRBJ2-7; possibly TRBD1 or TRBD2 for D (5 bases each). The CDR3 covers 13 residues. The V gene lost 3 bases and the J gene lost 5 bases, with 11 bases spanning the gap. Germline assignment: CDR1 SGHAT and CDR2 FQNNGV. The CDR3 DNA sequence: TGTGCCAGCAGCTTCGGGGCAGGGAACGAGCAGTACTTC. Protein: CASSFGAGNEQYF.

The chain joins TRBV6-5 to TRBJ2-7; no firm D call. The V end lost 2 bases, the J end lost 1 base, and 9 bases lay between the germline ends. CDR1 is MNHEY and CDR2 is SVGAGI in the germline V gene. The length of the CDR3 is 14 residues. The CDR3: CASSYLGLSYEQYF. As DNA, the CDR3 is TGTGCCAGCAGTTACCTTGGGTTATCCTACGAGCAGTACTTC.

V usage is TRBV18 and J usage is TRBJ1-1; 8 positions match TRBD1. The CDR3 runs to 18 residues. CDR1 and CDR2 (germline): KGHSH, LQKENI. The J segment lost 0 bases and the V segment lost 4 bases, leaving 13 bases of the junction unmatched. The CDR3 here is CASSRRQGRFEVNTEAFF. As DNA, the CDR3 is TGTGCCAGCTCACGACGACAGGGGCGGTTCGAGGTGAACACTGAAGCTTTCTTT.

The chain carries TRBV30 and TRBJ1-1; the D gene is possibly TRBD1 (5 bases). The CDR3 is 14 amino acids. With 0 bases removed from V and 1 base from J, the gap between germline ends came to 9 bases. Germline V gene lookup returns CDR1 GTSNPN and CDR2 SVGIG (reference sequence). Written as DNA, the CDR3 is TGTGCCTGGAGTGTCAGACAGAGGAACACTGAAGCTTTCTTT. It encodes CAWSVRQRNTEAFF. The complete variable domain, with remaining parts taken from reference TRBV30 and TRBJ1-1, reads SQTIHQWPATLVQPVGSPLSLECTVEGTSNPNLYWYRQAAGRGLQLLFYSVGIGQISSEVPQNLSASRPQDRQFILSSKKLLLSDSGFYLCAWSVRQRNTEAFFGQGTRLTVV.

The genes are TRBV5-6 and TRBJ1-2; 8 bases map to TRBD1. CDR1 and CDR2 from the germline V gene are SGHDT and YYEEEE. Losses at the gene ends were 4 bases for V and 7 bases for J; bases not matched to a gene: 12. This CDR3 spans 15 amino acids. The CDR3, as DNA: TGTGCCAGCAGCCTACCCGACAGGGGCGGGGGTGGCTACACCTTC. Translated: CASSLPDRGGGGYTF.

The rearrangement joins TRBV19 to TRBJ1-1; TRBD1 is a possible D gene (6 bases). V lost 8 bases and J 1 base, leaving 14 bases between the germline ends. This CDR3 is 14 amino acids long. Germline V CDR1 and CDR2: LNHDA, SQIVND (reference sequence). CDR3 protein: CASQGGQPNTEAFF. The CDR3 nucleotides are TGTGCCAGTCAGGGAGGACAGCCGAACACTGAAGCTTTCTTT. Using reference TRBV19 and TRBJ1-1 for the parts outside the CDR3, the full variable domain is DGGITQSPKYLFRKEGQNVTLSCEQNLNHDAMYWYRQDPGQGLRLIYYSQIVNDFQKGDIAEGYSVSREKKESFPLTVTSAQKNPTAFYLCASQGGQPNTEAFFGQGTRLTVV.

The CDR3 DNA sequence: TGTGCCAGCAGTGGGGGAGCGCCCTCCTACGAGCAGTACTTC. Its protein is CASSGGAPSYEQYF. This sequence joins TRBV2 and TRBJ2-7, with D perhaps matching TRBD2 (5 bases). The CDR3 totals 14 residues. Germline V gene data show CDR1 as SNHLY and CDR2 as FYNNEI. V shed 4 bases and J shed 0 bases, with 10 bases lying between them.

The chain couples TRBV5-1 to TRBJ2-2; a weak D match, TRBD2 (6 bases). The V end lost 0 bases, the J end lost 3 bases, and 6 bases lay between the germline ends. The germline V gene has CDR1 SGHRS and CDR2 YFSETQ. The CDR3 loop spans 14 amino acids. The CDR3 region is CASSLAGDTGELFF. For the CDR3, the DNA is TGCGCCAGCAGCTTGGCGGGGGACACCGGGGAGCTGTTTTTT.

This clone was counted only a few times. The rearrangement joins TRBV6-6 to TRBJ1-1; D unresolved. CDR1 MNHNY and CDR2 SVGAGI come from the germline V gene (reference sequence). Between the trimmed V and J ends, which lost 4 bases and 1 base, there was a span of 10 bases. This CDR3 has 14 amino acids. The CDR3 DNA sequence: TGTGCCAGCAGTTCCAACCTTGCGAACACTGAAGCTTTCTTT. It codes for CASSSNLANTEAFF.

The rearrangement joins TRBV19 to TRBJ1-3, with D possibly being TRBD1 (5 bases). V was shortened by 7 bases and J by 0 bases, with 10 bases between the two germline ends. Germline CDR1 and CDR2: LNHDA and SQIVND (reference sequence). The CDR3 is 14 residues long. The CDR3 nucleotides are TGTGCCAGTACTTCACAGGCCTCTGGAAACACCATATATTTT. Its translation is CASTSQASGNTIYF.

J is TRBJ1-2 and V is TRBV9; D unresolved. The CDR3 extends over 15 amino acids. The ends were cut back, 0 bases at V and 2 bases at J, with 11 bases in the middle. Germline V gene data show CDR1 as SGDLS and CDR2 as YYNGEE. The CDR3 reads CASSVGADGNYGYTF. The CDR3 bases are TGTGCCAGCAGCGTAGGGGCCGACGGGAACTATGGCTACACCTTC. Full variable domain (outside the CDR3, taken from reference TRBV9 and TRBJ1-2): DSGVTQTPKHLITATGQRVTLRCSPRSGDLSVYWYQQSLDQGLQFLIQYYNGEERAKGNILERFSAQQFPDLHSELNLSSLELGDSALYFCASSVGADGNYGYTFGSGTRLTVV.

The gene calls are TRBV7-6 and TRBJ1-5, with unresolved D. CDR3 length equals 12 residues. Germline V CDR1 and CDR2: SGHVS, FNYEAQ. V lost 1 base, J lost 6 bases, and 4 bases lay in between. The CDR3: CASSLVGQPQHF. The DNA for the CDR3 is TGTGCCAGCAGCTTAGTGGGTCAGCCCCAGCATTTT.

This clone is a singleton in its sample. This rearrangement joins TRBV7-2 to TRBJ1-2; D is unclear. V was clipped by 2 bases and J by 7 bases, with 11 bases between them. This CDR3 has 13 amino acids. CDR1 and CDR2 (germline): SGHTA, FQGNSA. Here the CDR3 DNA reads TGTGCCAGCAGCTTATTAACAATCGGTGGCTACACCTTC. This encodes CASSLLTIGGYTF.

This chain connects TRBV19 to TRBJ2-1; D is uncertain. The V end lost 4 bases, the J end lost 10 bases, and 17 bases lay between the germline ends. Per the germline V gene, CDR1 is LNHDA and CDR2 is SQIVND (reference sequence). The CDR3 is 14 amino acids. CDR3 sequence (DNA): TGTGCCAGTAGTACAGGACGCAGCTCCACAGAGCAGTTCTTC. This encodes CASSTGRSSTEQFF.

The chain couples TRBV2 to TRBJ2-7, with D maybe TRBD2 (5 bases). V dropped 1 base and J dropped 2 bases, with 9 bases sitting between them. This CDR3 contains 14 residues. The germline V gene encodes CDR1 SNHLY and CDR2 FYNNEI. CDR3 protein: CASSEVRGTYEQYF. In nucleotides, the CDR3 is TGTGCCAGCAGTGAAGTACGAGGGACCTACGAGCAGTACTTC.

This chain connects TRBV4-1 to TRBJ1-6, with D possibly matching TRBD1 (5 bases). In germline, CDR1 is MGHRA, CDR2 YSYEKL. Trimming removed 2 bases from V and 9 bases from J, with 5 bases in between. The CDR3 sequence is 12 residues long. The CDR3 loop is CASSQQGSPLHF. CDR3 in DNA: TGCGCCAGCAGCCAACAGGGTTCACCCCTCCACTTT.

The chain combines TRBV9 with TRBJ2-1; tentative D call: TRBD2 (6 bases). The V gene's germline CDR1 is SGDLS and CDR2 YYNGEE. Deletions cut 3 bases from V and 3 bases from J, with 13 bases between. The CDR3 has 15 amino acids. CDR3 amino acids: CASSAGLGGYNEQFF. The CDR3 DNA reads TGTGCCAGCAGCGCCGGGTTGGGGGGCTACAATGAGCAGTTCTTC.

The rearrangement joins TRBV5-5 to TRBJ2-5, with unresolved D. The CDR3 is made up of 14 amino acids. Trimming shortened V by 7 bases and J by 1 base, and 14 bases separated the two germline ends. CDR1 SGHKS and CDR2 YYEKEE come from the germline V gene (reference sequence). The CDR3 loop reads CASRESRVQETQYF. CDR3 DNA sequence: TGTGCCAGCCGCGAGTCTCGGGTCCAAGAGACCCAGTACTTC.